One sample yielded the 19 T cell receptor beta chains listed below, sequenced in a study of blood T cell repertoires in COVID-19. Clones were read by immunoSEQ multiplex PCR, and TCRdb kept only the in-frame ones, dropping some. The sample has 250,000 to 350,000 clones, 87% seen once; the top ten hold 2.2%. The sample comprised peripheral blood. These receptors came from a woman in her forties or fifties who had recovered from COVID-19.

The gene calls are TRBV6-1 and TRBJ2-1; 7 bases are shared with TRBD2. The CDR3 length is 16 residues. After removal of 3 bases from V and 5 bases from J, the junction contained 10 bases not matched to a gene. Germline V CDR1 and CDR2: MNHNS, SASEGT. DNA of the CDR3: TGTGCCAGCAGTGATTTTTTGACTAGCACCGACAATGAGCAGTTCTTC. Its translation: CASSDFLTSTDNEQFF.

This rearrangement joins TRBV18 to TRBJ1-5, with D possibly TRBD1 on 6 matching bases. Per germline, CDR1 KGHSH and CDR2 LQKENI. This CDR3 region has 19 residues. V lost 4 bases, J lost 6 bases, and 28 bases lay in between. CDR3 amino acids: CASSRQVLRDIGPSQPQHF. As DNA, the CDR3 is TGTGCCAGCTCACGCCAGGTACTGAGGGACATAGGGCCGAGTCAGCCCCAGCATTTT.

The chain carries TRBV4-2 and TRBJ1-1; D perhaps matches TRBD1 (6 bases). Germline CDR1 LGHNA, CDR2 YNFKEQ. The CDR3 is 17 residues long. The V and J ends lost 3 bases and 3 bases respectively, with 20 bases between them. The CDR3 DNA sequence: TGTGCCAGCAGCCAGAGCGACAGCCCGGCAGGGGACACTGAAGCTTTCTTT. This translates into CASSQSDSPAGDTEAFF.

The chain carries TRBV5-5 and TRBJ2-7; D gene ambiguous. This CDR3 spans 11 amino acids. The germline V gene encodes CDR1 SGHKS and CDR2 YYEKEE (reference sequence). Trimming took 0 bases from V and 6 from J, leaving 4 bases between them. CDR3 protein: CASSLDLEQYF. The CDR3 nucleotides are TGTGCCAGCAGCTTGGATCTCGAGCAGTACTTC.

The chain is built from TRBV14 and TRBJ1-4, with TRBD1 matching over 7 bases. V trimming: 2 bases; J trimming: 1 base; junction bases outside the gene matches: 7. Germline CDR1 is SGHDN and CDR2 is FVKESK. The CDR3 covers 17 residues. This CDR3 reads CASSQRQGVGTNEKLFF. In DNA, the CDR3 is TGTGCCAGCAGCCAAAGACAGGGAGTGGGAACTAATGAAAAACTGTTTTTT.

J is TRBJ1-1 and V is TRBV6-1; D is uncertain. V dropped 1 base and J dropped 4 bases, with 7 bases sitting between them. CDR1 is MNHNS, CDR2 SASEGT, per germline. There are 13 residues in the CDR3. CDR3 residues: CASSEGASTEAFF. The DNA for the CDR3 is TGTGCCAGCAGTGAAGGGGCGAGCACTGAAGCTTTCTTT.

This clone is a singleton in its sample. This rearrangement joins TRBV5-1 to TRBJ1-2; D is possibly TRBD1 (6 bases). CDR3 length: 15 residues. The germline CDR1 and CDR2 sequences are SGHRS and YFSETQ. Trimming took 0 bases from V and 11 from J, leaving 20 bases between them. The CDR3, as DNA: TGCGCCAGCAGCTTGGAGGGAGGGACGACAGGTCTGTACACCTTC. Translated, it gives CASSLEGGTTGLYTF.

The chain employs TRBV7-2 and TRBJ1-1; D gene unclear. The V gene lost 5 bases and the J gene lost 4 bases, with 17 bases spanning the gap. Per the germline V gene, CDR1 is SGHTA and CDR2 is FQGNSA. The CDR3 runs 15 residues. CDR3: CASSQGGSWATEAFF. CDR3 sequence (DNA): TGTGCCAGCAGCCAAGGTGGCAGCTGGGCCACTGAAGCTTTCTTT.

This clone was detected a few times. The CDR3 DNA reads TGTGCCAGCAGCTTAGCGGGGGCCGCTGCAACTAATGAAAAACTGTTTTTT. Its translation: CASSLAGAAATNEKLFF. The chain couples TRBV7-2 to TRBJ1-4, with D perhaps TRBD1 (6 bases). Per germline, CDR1 SGHTA and CDR2 FQGNSA. Trimming stripped 0 bases from V and 0 bases from J, with 11 bases between. The CDR3 has 17 residues.

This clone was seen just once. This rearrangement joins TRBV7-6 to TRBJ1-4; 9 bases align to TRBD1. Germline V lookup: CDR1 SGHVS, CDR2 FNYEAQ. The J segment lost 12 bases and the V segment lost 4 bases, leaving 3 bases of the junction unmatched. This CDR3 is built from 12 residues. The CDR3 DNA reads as TGTGCCAGCAGCTCTGGGACAGGGCAACTGTTTTTT. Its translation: CASSSGTGQLFF.

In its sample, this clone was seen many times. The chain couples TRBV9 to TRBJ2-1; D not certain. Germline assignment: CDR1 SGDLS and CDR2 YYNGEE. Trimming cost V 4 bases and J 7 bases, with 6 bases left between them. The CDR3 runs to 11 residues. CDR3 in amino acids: CASSSRNEQFF. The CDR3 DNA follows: TGTGCCAGCAGCTCCCGGAATGAGCAGTTCTTC.

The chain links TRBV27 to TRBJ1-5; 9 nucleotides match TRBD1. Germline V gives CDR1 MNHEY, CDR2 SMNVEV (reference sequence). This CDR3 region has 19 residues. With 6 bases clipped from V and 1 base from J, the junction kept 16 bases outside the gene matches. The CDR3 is CASRNTGQGRMKSNQPQHF. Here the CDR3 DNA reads TGTGCCAGCAGGAACACGGGACAGGGAAGGATGAAAAGCAATCAGCCCCAGCATTTT.

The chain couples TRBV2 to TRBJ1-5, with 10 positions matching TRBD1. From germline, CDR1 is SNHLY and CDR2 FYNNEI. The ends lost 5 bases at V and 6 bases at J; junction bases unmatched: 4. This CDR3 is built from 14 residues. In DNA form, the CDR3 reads TGTGCCAGCAGTCTCCGGGACAGGGGTCAGCCCCAGCATTTT. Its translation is CASSLRDRGQPQHF.

CDR3 sequence (DNA): TGTGCCAGCAGTTTCTTCGGGACAGGGGGAGAGACCCAGTACTTC. Protein: CASSFFGTGGETQYF. The chain is built from TRBV28 and TRBJ2-5; 11 bases are shared with TRBD1. The CDR3 is 15 residues long. Trimming removed 3 bases from V and 4 bases from J; junction bases left unmatched: 4. Germline V gene data show CDR1 as MDHEN and CDR2 as SYDVKM.

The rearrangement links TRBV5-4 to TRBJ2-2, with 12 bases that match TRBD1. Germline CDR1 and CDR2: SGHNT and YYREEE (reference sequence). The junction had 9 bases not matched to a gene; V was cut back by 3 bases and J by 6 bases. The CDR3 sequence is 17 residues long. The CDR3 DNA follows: TGTGCCAGCAGCTCACCGGGACAGGGGGCGATGGCCGGGGAGCTGTTTTTT. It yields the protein CASSSPGQGAMAGELFF. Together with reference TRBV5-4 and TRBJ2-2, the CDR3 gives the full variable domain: ETGVTQSPTHLIKTRGQQVTLRCSSQSGHNTVSWYQQALGQGPQFIFQYYREEENGRGNFPPRFSGLQFPNYSSELNVNALELDDSALYLCASSSPGQGAMAGELFFGEGSRLTVL.

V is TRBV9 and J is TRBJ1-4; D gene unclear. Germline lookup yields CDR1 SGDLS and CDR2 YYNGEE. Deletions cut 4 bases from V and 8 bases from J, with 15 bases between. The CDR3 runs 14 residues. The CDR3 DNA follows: TGTGCCAGCAGCCTCGGACCTAGGAGGGAAAAACTGTTTTTT. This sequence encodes CASSLGPRREKLFF.

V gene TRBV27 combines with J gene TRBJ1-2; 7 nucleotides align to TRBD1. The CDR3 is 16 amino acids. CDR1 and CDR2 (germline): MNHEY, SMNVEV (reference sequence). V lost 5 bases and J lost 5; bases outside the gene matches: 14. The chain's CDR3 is CASSKVRDRIRYGYTF. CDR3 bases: TGTGCCAGCAGTAAAGTCCGGGACAGAATTAGATATGGCTACACCTTC.

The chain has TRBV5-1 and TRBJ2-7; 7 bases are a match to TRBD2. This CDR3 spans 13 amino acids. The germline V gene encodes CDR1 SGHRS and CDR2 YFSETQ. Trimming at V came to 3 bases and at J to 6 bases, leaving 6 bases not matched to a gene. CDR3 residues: CASSSGLEGEQYF. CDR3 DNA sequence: TGCGCCAGCAGCTCTGGACTAGAAGGCGAGCAGTACTTC.

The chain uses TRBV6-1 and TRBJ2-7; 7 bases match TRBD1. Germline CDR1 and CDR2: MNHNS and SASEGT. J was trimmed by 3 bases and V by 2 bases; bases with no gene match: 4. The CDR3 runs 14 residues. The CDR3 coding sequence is TGTGCCAGCAGTGAAACGCAGGGGGACTACGAGCAGTACTTC. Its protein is CASSETQGDYEQYF.